This TCR beta chain is drawn from a study of response to subunit inactivated influenza vaccine. TCRdb re-derived calls from the RT-PCR reads in MiXCR, one entry per CDR3 protein. This sample carries hundreds of thousands of distinct CDR3 sequences, about 10% of them seen once, and the ten largest clones take approximately 12%. General study results and limits: The authors proposed limited new T cell recruitment per seasonal influenza vaccination.

The CDR3 is made up of 15 amino acids. Per the germline V gene, CDR1 is ENHRY and CDR2 is SYGVKD. Trimming removed 0 bases from V and 5 bases from J; junction bases left unmatched: 4. Points on this clonotype: Its antigen is as yet unknown.

The sequencing used PBMCs from blood, collected 45 days after vaccination. The chain recombines TRBV10-3 with TRBJ2-1; the match to TRBD2 covers 7 bases. The sequence came from a man aged 45-60 years who received an inactivated influenza vaccine. The CDR3: CAISESGLADNEQFF. The CDR3 region has the DNA TGTGCCATCAGTGAGTCTGGGCTAGCGGACAATGAGCAGTTCTTC.